The 6 T cell receptor beta chains given below trace back to one sample, sequenced in a study of blood T cell repertoires in COVID-19. The assay was immunoSEQ multiplex PCR, and TCRdb's table has in-frame clones only and misses some. The sample carries roughly 52,000 clones, 80% to 90% recorded once. The sample comprised peripheral blood. These receptors were taken from a man in his forties with COVID-19, enrolled during active disease.

The gene calls are TRBV2 and TRBJ1-4; no reliable D call. CDR3 length equals 14 residues. The V end was cut by 4 bases, the J end by 8 bases, with 14 bases between. Per germline, CDR1 SNHLY and CDR2 FYNNEI. The CDR3 protein is CASSGLGIGEKLFF. The CDR3 DNA sequence: TGTGCCAGCAGTGGTTTGGGTATCGGGGAAAAACTGTTTTTT.

The rearrangement joins TRBV18 to TRBJ2-7; D not certain. V was cut by 2 bases and J by 1 base, with 9 bases left in between. Looked up from germline, CDR1 is KGHSH and CDR2 is LQKENI. The CDR3 is 14 amino acids. CDR3 coding DNA: TGTGCCAGCTCACCAGTTCAGACATCCTACGAGCAGTACTTC. It is translated as CASSPVQTSYEQYF.

The rearrangement uses TRBV7-7 and TRBJ1-1; TRBD1 might be the D (5 bases). Looked up from germline, CDR1 is SSHAT and CDR2 is FNYEAQ (reference sequence). Trimming cost V 4 bases and J 2 bases, with 8 bases left between them. The CDR3 spans 13 residues. The CDR3 region has the DNA TGTGCCAGCAGCTCACAGGTTAACACTGAAGCTTTCTTT. It codes for CASSSQVNTEAFF.

CDR3 sequence (DNA): TGCGCCAGCAGTCCTTTAGTCGACAGGGGCAACTATGGCTACACCTTC. Its protein product is CASSPLVDRGNYGYTF. The rearrangement joins TRBV23-1 to TRBJ1-2; 8 bases align to TRBD1. TRBV23-1 is assigned to the ORF class and has an uncertain function. The V and J ends lost 4 bases and 2 bases, in that order; junction bases with no gene match: 9. There are 16 residues in the CDR3.

The chain combines TRBV2 with TRBJ1-5, with TRBD1 as a possible D gene (5 bases). V was pared by 5 bases and J by 1 base, with 15 bases between. The germline CDR1 and CDR2 sequences are SNHLY and FYNNEI. CDR3 length: 16 residues. CDR3 in amino acids: CASSPLAGVSNQPQHF. Here the CDR3 DNA reads TGTGCCAGCAGTCCCCTGGCGGGGGTAAGCAATCAGCCCCAGCATTTT.

V gene TRBV2 combines with J gene TRBJ1-5; TRBD1 matches at 7 bases. The length of the CDR3 is 17 residues. From germline, CDR1 is SNHLY and CDR2 FYNNEI. J was trimmed by 0 bases and V by 5 bases; bases with no gene match: 10. The CDR3 loop reads CASSWTGTLDSNQPQHF. The CDR3 DNA sequence: TGTGCCAGCAGTTGGACAGGAACCTTGGATAGCAATCAGCCCCAGCATTTT.